These 23 T cell receptor beta chains were all obtained from the same sample, sequenced in a study of cytomegalovirus exposure and HLA in healthy donors. PCR employed 60 Vbeta and 13 Jbeta primers. The data were produced by immunoSEQ multiplex PCR, yet TCRdb's version contains in-frame clones alone and is incomplete. The sample has 75,000 to 100,000 clones, 65% to 80% seen once. What was sequenced was PBMCs. All receptors come from a woman aged 65 to 85 in good health and CMV-seropositive.

The chain joins TRBV30 to TRBJ1-2; D not certain. The CDR3 is made up of 13 amino acids. Germline CDR1 reads GTSNPN; CDR2 reads SVGIG (reference sequence). V was pared by 3 bases and J by 2 bases, with 10 bases between. CDR3 in DNA: TGTGCCTGGAGCAGTCGAAGAAACTATGGCTACACCTTC. Translated: CAWSSRRNYGYTF.

J is TRBJ2-2 and V is TRBV2; no clear D. Germline values: CDR1 SNHLY, CDR2 FYNNEI. The CDR3 has 14 residues. V was trimmed by 6 bases and J by 5 bases, leaving 13 bases between them. The CDR3, as DNA: TGTGCCAGCAGGGGCCAAACAGTTACCGGGGAGCTGTTTTTT. Its protein product is CASRGQTVTGELFF.

The V gene is TRBV6-5, the J gene TRBJ2-7; 7 bases align to TRBD1. Germline trimming cut 6 bases from V and 4 bases from J; bases unmatched to any gene: 9. This CDR3 has 14 residues. Germline values: CDR1 MNHEY, CDR2 SVGAGI. The CDR3 region is CASSRDRVRYEQYF. In DNA form, the CDR3 reads TGTGCCAGCAGCCGCGACAGGGTGAGGTACGAGCAGTACTTC.

V and J are TRBV28 and TRBJ1-2, with D perhaps matching TRBD1 (6 bases). V shed 6 bases and J shed 7 bases, with 15 bases lying between them. The CDR3 extends over 13 amino acids. Germline CDR1 and CDR2: MDHEN and SYDVKM. The DNA of the CDR3 is TGTGCCAGCAGCCCCTGGGGGCAGGGTGGCTACACCTTC. Its translation is CASSPWGQGGYTF.

V gene TRBV5-4 combines with J gene TRBJ1-5, with D possibly being TRBD1 (5 bases). CDR1 is SGHNT, CDR2 YYREEE, per germline (reference sequence). Trimming stripped 9 bases from V and 5 bases from J, with 18 bases between. This CDR3 contains 14 residues. The CDR3 is CATQVGIGDQPQHF. The DNA of the CDR3 is TGTGCCACCCAGGTGGGGATAGGGGATCAGCCCCAGCATTTT.

The chain links TRBV5-1 to TRBJ1-1; no clear D. CDR1 is SGHRS, CDR2 YFSETQ, per germline. Deletions cut 2 bases from V and 4 bases from J, with 12 bases between. This CDR3 is built from 14 residues. The CDR3 sequence is CASSFKAAGTEAFF. The CDR3 nucleotides are TGCGCCAGCAGCTTTAAGGCGGCCGGCACTGAAGCTTTCTTT.

A few counts support this clone. A far larger clone differs by one base, so this is likely a read error. The same CDR3 arises from other DNA sequences in this sample as well. V gene TRBV10-3 combines with J gene TRBJ1-4, with D perhaps matching TRBD1 (6 bases). Germline V gene sequence: CDR1 ENHRY, CDR2 SYGVKD. Trimming pared 10 bases from V and 4 bases from J, leaving 13 bases between. The CDR3 length is 13 residues. This chain's CDR3 is CASTGHLNEKLFF. In DNA, the CDR3 is TGTGCCAGCACGGGACACCTTAATGAAAAACTGTTTTTT.

The CDR3 loop is CASSLDGGNYGYTF. CDR3 sequence (DNA): TGTGCCAGCAGCTTAGATGGCGGGAACTATGGCTACACCTTC. The V call is TRBV7-2, the J call TRBJ1-2; the D is unclear. Germline V gene sequence: CDR1 SGHTA, CDR2 FQGNSA. V gave up 1 base and J gave up 2 bases, with 8 bases separating them. This CDR3 spans 14 amino acids.

The rearrangement joins TRBV6-1 to TRBJ2-7; tentatively, D is TRBD1 (5 bases). Germline V CDR1 and CDR2: MNHNS, SASEGT. The CDR3 runs 15 residues. V lost 3 bases to trimming and J lost 0 bases, with 12 bases between them. The CDR3 protein is CASSDRARVSYEQYF. The CDR3 DNA follows: TGTGCCAGCAGTGATCGAGCCAGGGTCTCCTACGAGCAGTACTTC.

The genes are TRBV2 and TRBJ1-2; possibly TRBD1 for D (6 bases). Germline V gene lookup returns CDR1 SNHLY and CDR2 FYNNEI. Trimming removed 7 bases at V and 3 bases at J, with 15 bases between. The CDR3 sequence is 14 residues long. Written as DNA, the CDR3 is TGTGCCAGCACCCAACTACAGGGAGACTATGGCTACACCTTC. This sequence encodes CASTQLQGDYGYTF.

The V call is TRBV11-3, the J call TRBJ2-3, with 9 bases that match TRBD1. Germline trimming cut 5 bases from V and 1 base from J; bases unmatched to any gene: 4. Per the germline V gene, CDR1 is SGHNT and CDR2 is YENEEA. This CDR3 comprises 15 residues. The chain's CDR3 is CASSLRDRGTDTQYF. In nucleotides, the CDR3 is TGTGCCAGCAGCCTCCGGGACAGGGGCACAGATACGCAGTATTTT.

The chain recombines TRBV2 with TRBJ2-1; D not resolved. The CDR3 consists of 14 residues. The V end lost 5 bases, the J end lost 8 bases, and 16 bases lay between the germline ends. Germline V gene sequence: CDR1 SNHLY, CDR2 FYNNEI. In DNA, the CDR3 is TGTGCCAGCAGTTACTCAGTAGCCGGCCATGAGCAGTTCTTC. It specifies CASSYSVAGHEQFF.

This clone was counted only a few times. Other nucleotide sequences in the sample specify the same CDR3. This rearrangement joins TRBV2 to TRBJ1-5; no definite D call. Germline CDR1 SNHLY, CDR2 FYNNEI. V lost 6 bases and J 7 bases, leaving 10 bases between the germline ends. CDR3 size: 12 residues. The CDR3 nucleotides are TGTGCCAGCAGCCCTCCAGGCCAGCCCCAGCATTTT. Encoded protein: CASSPPGQPQHF.

This chain connects TRBV18 to TRBJ1-4; D unresolved. CDR1 and CDR2 (germline): KGHSH, LQKENI. V lost 3 bases to trimming and J lost 8 bases, with 7 bases between them. The CDR3 length is 12 residues. CDR3 loop: CASSPSREKLFF. CDR3 DNA sequence: TGTGCCAGCTCACCCTCGCGGGAAAAACTGTTTTTT.

The chain uses TRBV29-1 and TRBJ2-2, with 9 bases fitting TRBD1. The CDR3 runs 16 residues. The V segment lost 4 bases and the J segment 6 bases; nucleotides outside the gene matches: 12. CDR1 SQVTM and CDR2 ANQGSEA come from the germline V gene. The CDR3 is CSVVSLGTGLPGELFF. CDR3 in DNA: TGCAGCGTTGTAAGTTTAGGGACAGGGCTTCCCGGGGAGCTGTTTTTT.

The chain has TRBV12-5 and TRBJ2-3, with D unresolved. Trimming left V 5 bases short and J 1 base short, with 10 bases between. In germline, CDR1 is LGHNT, CDR2 FRNRAP. The CDR3 loop spans 14 amino acids. CDR3 DNA: TGTGCTAGTGGTCTCCTTGTCCGCACAGATACGCAGTATTTT. This encodes CASGLLVRTDTQYF. Filled out from reference TRBV12-5 and TRBJ2-3, the complete variable domain reads DARVTQTPRHKVTEMGQEVTMRCQPILGHNTVFWYRQTMMQGLELLAYFRNRAPLDDSGMPKDRFSAEMPDATLATLKIQPSEPRDSAVYFCASGLLVRTDTQYFGPGTRLTVL.

The chain uses TRBV29-1 and TRBJ2-7, with a possible D match to TRBD2 (5 bases). The CDR3 has 12 residues. The germline V gene encodes CDR1 SQVTM and CDR2 ANQGSEA. The germline V and J ends were trimmed by 4 bases and 4 bases, with 11 bases remaining between them. This CDR3 is CSVAVGGYEQYF. The CDR3 DNA sequence: TGCAGCGTTGCAGTCGGAGGATACGAGCAGTACTTC.

The chain uses TRBV9 and TRBJ2-1, with 7 bases fitting TRBD2. Trimming at V came to 0 bases and at J to 1 base, leaving 1 base not matched to a gene. The CDR3 sequence is 15 residues long. The V gene's germline CDR1 is SGDLS and CDR2 YYNGEE. In nucleotides, the CDR3 is TGTGCCAGCAGCGTAGGGGGGGGGTCCTACAATGAGCAGTTCTTC. The encoded protein is CASSVGGGSYNEQFF.

Here the CDR3 reads CASRPPGGTQYF. In DNA, the CDR3 is TGTGCCAGCAGACCCCCAGGGGGCACGCAGTATTTT. This chain joins TRBV28 and TRBJ2-3; TRBD1 matches 8 bases. The CDR3 covers 12 residues. Trimming removed 6 bases from V and 9 bases from J; junction bases left unmatched: 5. From germline, CDR1 is MDHEN and CDR2 SYDVKM.

The chain has TRBV27 and TRBJ1-2; D may be TRBD1 (5 bases). The CDR3 length is 11 residues. V gave up 5 bases and J gave up 8 bases, with 9 bases separating them. Germline assignment: CDR1 MNHEY and CDR2 SMNVEV (reference sequence). The CDR3 reads CASSPGRGYTF. The CDR3, as DNA: TGTGCCAGCAGTCCAGGGAGGGGCTACACCTTC.

The chain employs TRBV18 and TRBJ1-1; D is perhaps TRBD1 (6 bases). The V gene's germline CDR1 is KGHSH and CDR2 LQKENI. The CDR3 covers 14 residues. V lost 8 bases to trimming and J lost 2 bases, with 15 bases between them. CDR3 in DNA: TGTGCCAGCAAAACCAAGGACAGAAACACTGAAGCTTTCTTT. Translating gives CASKTKDRNTEAFF.

This chain links TRBV7-2 with TRBJ1-5; no clear D. CDR1 SGHTA and CDR2 FQGNSA come from the germline V gene. Trimming cost V 0 bases and J 1 base, with 10 bases left between them. The length of the CDR3 is 16 residues. As DNA, the CDR3 is TGTGCCAGCAGCTTAGCGAGGGCACCCAGCAATCAGCCCCAGCATTTT. Protein sequence: CASSLARAPSNQPQHF.

The J gene is TRBJ1-1, the V gene TRBV30; TRBD1 is a possible D gene (6 bases). V dropped 3 bases and J dropped 5 bases, with 13 bases sitting between them. CDR1 and CDR2 from the germline V gene are GTSNPN and SVGIG (reference sequence). This CDR3 has 13 residues. CDR3 nucleotides: TGTGCCTGGAGGGGCGGGGGCTGGACTGAAGCTTTCTTT. This encodes CAWRGGGWTEAFF.